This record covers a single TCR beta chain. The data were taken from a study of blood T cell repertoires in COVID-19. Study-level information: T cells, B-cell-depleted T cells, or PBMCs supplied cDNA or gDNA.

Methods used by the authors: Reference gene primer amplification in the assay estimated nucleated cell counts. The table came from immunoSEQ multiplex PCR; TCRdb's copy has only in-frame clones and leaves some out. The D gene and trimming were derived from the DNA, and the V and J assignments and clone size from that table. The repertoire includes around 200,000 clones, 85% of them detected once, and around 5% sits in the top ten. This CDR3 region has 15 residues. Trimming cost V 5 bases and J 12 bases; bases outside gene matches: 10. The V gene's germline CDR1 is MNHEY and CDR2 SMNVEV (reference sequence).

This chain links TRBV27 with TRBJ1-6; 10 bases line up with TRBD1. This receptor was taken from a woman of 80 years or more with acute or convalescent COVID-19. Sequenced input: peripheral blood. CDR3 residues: CASSPWDRGSGPLHF. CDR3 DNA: TGTGCCAGCAGTCCATGGGACAGGGGATCTGGACCCCTCCACTTT.